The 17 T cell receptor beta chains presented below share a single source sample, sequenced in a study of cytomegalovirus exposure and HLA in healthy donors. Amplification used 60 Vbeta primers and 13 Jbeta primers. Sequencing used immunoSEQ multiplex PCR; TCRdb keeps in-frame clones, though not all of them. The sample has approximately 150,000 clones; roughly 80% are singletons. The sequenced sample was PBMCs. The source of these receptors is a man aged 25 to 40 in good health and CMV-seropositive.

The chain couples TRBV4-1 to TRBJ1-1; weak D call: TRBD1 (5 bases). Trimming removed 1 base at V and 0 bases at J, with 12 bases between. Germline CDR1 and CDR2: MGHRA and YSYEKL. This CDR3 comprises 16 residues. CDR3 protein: CASSQGAGSVNTEAFF. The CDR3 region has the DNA TGCGCCAGCAGCCAAGGAGCAGGGTCCGTGAACACTGAAGCTTTCTTT.

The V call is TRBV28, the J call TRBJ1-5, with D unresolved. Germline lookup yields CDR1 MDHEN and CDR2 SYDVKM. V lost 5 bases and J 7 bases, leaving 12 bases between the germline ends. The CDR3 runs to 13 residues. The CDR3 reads CASSDGVRQPQHF. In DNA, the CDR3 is TGTGCCAGCAGTGATGGTGTTCGGCAGCCCCAGCATTTT.

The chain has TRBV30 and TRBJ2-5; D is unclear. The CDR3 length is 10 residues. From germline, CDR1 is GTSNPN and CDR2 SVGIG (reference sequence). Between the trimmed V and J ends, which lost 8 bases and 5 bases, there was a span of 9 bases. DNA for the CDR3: TGTGCCGGTGGAGTGGAGACCCAGTACTTC. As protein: CAGGVETQYF.

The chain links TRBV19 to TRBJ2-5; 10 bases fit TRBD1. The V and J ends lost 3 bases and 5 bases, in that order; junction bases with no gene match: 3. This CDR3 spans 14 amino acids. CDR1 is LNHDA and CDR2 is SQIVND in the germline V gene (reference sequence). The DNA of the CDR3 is TGTGCCAGTAGTATGGGACAGGGGTGGGAGACCCAGTACTTC. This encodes CASSMGQGWETQYF.

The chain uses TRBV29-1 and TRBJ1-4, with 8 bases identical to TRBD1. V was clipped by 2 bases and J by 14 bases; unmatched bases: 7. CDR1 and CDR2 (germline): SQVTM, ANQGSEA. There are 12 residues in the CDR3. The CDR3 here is CSVEPLGQVLFF. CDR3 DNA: TGCAGCGTTGAACCCTTGGGACAGGTCCTGTTTTTT.

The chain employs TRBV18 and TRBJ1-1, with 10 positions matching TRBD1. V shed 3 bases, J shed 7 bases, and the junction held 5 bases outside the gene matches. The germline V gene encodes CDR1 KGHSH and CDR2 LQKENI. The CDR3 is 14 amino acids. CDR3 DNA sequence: TGTGCCAGCTCACCGGACAGGGGGGTCAATGAAGCTTTCTTT. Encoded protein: CASSPDRGVNEAFF.

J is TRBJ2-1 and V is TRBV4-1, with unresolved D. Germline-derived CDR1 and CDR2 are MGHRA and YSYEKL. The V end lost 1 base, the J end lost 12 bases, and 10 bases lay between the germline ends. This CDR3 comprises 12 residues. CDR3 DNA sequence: TGCGCCAGCAGCCAAGTTGGCATCTGGCAGTTCTTC. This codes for CASSQVGIWQFF.

This CDR3 reads CASSVSGARSGANVLTF. CDR3 bases: TGTGCCAGCAGCGTTAGCGGGGCCCGCTCTGGGGCCAACGTCCTGACTTTC. The chain couples TRBV9 to TRBJ2-6; TRBD2 aligns across 8 bases. The J segment lost 0 bases and the V segment lost 2 bases, leaving 4 bases of the junction unmatched. CDR1 is SGDLS, CDR2 YYNGEE, per germline. The CDR3 has 17 residues.

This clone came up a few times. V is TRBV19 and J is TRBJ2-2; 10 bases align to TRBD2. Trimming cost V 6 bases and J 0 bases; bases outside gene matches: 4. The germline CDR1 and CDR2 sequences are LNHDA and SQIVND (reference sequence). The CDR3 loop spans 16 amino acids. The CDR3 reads CASRVAGGTNTGELFF. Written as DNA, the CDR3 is TGTGCCAGTAGGGTAGCGGGGGGTACGAACACCGGGGAGCTGTTTTTT.

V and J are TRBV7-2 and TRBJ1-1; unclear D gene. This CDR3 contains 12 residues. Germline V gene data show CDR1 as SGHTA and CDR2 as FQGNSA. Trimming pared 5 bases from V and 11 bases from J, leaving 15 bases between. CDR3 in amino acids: CASSIRGLPAFF. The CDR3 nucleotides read TGTGCCAGCAGCATCCGGGGTCTGCCTGCTTTCTTT. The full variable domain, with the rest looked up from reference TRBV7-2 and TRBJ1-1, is GAGVSQSPSNKVTEKGKDVELRCDPISGHTALYWYRQSLGQGLEFLIYFQGNSAPDKSGLPSDRFSAERTGGSVSTLTIQRTQQEDSAVYLCASSIRGLPAFFGQGTRLTVV.

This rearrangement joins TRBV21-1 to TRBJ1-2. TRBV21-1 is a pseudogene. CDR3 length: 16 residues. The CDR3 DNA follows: TGTGCCAGCAGCAAAGTAGCGGGCAGGGGTTGCTATGGCTACACCTTC. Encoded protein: CASSKVAGRGCYGYTF.

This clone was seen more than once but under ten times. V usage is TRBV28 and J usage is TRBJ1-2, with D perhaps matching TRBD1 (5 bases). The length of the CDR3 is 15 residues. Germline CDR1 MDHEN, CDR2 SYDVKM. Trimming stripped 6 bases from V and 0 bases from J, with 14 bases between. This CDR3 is CASRGQAGANYGYTF. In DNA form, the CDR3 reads TGTGCCAGCAGGGGGCAGGCCGGAGCTAACTATGGCTACACCTTC.

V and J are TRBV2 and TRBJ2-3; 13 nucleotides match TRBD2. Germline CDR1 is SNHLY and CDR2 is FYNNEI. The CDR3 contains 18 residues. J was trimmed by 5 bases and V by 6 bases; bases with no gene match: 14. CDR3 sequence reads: CASRPGTSGAKSKDTQYF. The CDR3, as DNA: TGTGCCAGCAGACCCGGGACTAGCGGGGCCAAGTCGAAAGATACGCAGTATTTT.

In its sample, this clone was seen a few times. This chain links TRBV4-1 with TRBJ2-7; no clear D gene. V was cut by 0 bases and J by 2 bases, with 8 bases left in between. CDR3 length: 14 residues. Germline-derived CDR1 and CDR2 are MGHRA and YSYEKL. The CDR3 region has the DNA TGCGCCAGCAGCCAAGACTACCCTCCCTACGAGCAGTACTTC. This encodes CASSQDYPPYEQYF.

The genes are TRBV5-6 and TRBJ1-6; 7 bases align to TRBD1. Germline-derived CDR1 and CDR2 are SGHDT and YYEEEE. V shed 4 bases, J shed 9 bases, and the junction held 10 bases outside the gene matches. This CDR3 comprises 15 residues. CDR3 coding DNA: TGTGCCAGCAGCCATCGACAGGGTGCGGGTTCACCCCTCCACTTT. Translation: CASSHRQGAGSPLHF. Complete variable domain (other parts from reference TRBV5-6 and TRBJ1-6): DAGVTQSPTHLIKTRGQQVTLRCSPKSGHDTVSWYQQALGQGPQFIFQYYEEEERQRGNFPDRFSGHQFPNYSSELNVNALLLGDSALYLCASSHRQGAGSPLHFGNGTRLTVT.

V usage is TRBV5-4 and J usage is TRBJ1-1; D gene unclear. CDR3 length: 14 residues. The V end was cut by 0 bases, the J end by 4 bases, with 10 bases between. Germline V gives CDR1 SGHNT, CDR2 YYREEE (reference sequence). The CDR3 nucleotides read TGTGCCAGCAGCTTGGGGGGAGCCGGCACTGAAGCTTTCTTT. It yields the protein CASSLGGAGTEAFF.

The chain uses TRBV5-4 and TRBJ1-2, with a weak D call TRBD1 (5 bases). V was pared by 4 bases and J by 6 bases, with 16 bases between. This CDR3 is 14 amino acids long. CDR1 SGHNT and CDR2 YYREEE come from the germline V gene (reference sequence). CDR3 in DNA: TGTGCCAGCAGCCTCGGGCAGGGCATAGATGGCTACACCTTC. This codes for CASSLGQGIDGYTF.